One sample yielded the 31 T cell receptor beta chains listed below, sequenced in a study of cytotoxic CD8 clonotypes in ibrutinib-treated CLL. Generated by immunoSEQ multiplex PCR, the TCRdb table keeps only in-frame clones and is missing some. The profile shows about 310,000 clones, around four fifths of them singletons. The starting material was PBMCs, obtained before ibrutinib treatment. These receptors were collected from a human donor with chronic lymphocytic leukemia.

The chain is built from TRBV6-1 and TRBJ2-1; D gene uncertain. Trimming stripped 3 bases from V and 0 bases from J, with 12 bases between. This CDR3 spans 16 amino acids. The germline gives CDR1 MNHNS, CDR2 SASEGT. This CDR3 is CASSDDPPSSYNEQFF. CDR3 coding DNA: TGTGCCAGCAGTGATGACCCCCCGAGCTCCTACAATGAGCAGTTCTTC.

This sequence joins TRBV5-1 and TRBJ2-3; a weak D match, TRBD2 (5 bases). Trimming removed 3 bases at V and 2 bases at J, with 13 bases between. CDR1 SGHRS and CDR2 YFSETQ come from the germline V gene. The CDR3 is made up of 15 amino acids. The CDR3 sequence: CASSSDGDFTDTQYF. The CDR3 nucleotides are TGCGCCAGCAGCTCAGACGGGGATTTCACAGATACGCAGTATTTT.

V and J are TRBV18 and TRBJ2-7; the match to TRBD2 covers 11 bases. In germline, CDR1 is KGHSH, CDR2 LQKENI. The V gene end was trimmed by 5 bases and the J gene end by 2 bases; junction bases not matched to a gene: 5. The CDR3 extends over 15 amino acids. CDR3: CASSTTSGSPYEQYF. The CDR3, as DNA: TGTGCCAGCTCAACAACTAGCGGGAGCCCCTACGAGCAGTACTTC.

The chain carries TRBV29-1 and TRBJ1-1; no clear D. Trimming removed 3 bases from V and 2 bases from J, with 7 bases in between. Per the germline V gene, CDR1 is SQVTM and CDR2 is ANQGSEA. The CDR3 loop spans 12 amino acids. DNA for the CDR3: TGCAGCGTTGATGGGGATAACACTGAAGCTTTCTTT. Its translation: CSVDGDNTEAFF.

The rearrangement joins TRBV7-8 to TRBJ1-5, with D possibly matching TRBD1 (6 bases). Germline loops: CDR1 SGHVS, CDR2 FQNEAQ. CDR3 length: 13 residues. Trimming left V 5 bases short and J 4 bases short, with 9 bases between. The chain's CDR3 is CASSGQRNQPQHF. The DNA for the CDR3 is TGTGCCAGCAGCGGACAGCGAAATCAGCCCCAGCATTTT.

A single count supports this clone. The chain uses TRBV7-6 and TRBJ2-1, with TRBD1 as a possible D gene (5 bases). The ends were cut back, 4 bases at V and 8 bases at J, with 6 bases in the middle. This CDR3 has 11 residues. CDR1 SGHVS and CDR2 FNYEAQ come from the germline V gene. The CDR3 nucleotides are TGTGCCAGCAGCTGGGGCGATGAGCAGTTCTTC. Translated, it gives CASSWGDEQFF.

This clone appeared a single time. The rearrangement joins TRBV27 to TRBJ2-7; 9 bases map to TRBD2. The junction had 9 bases not matched to a gene; V was cut back by 6 bases and J by 3 bases. Germline loops: CDR1 MNHEY, CDR2 SMNVEV (reference sequence). The CDR3 has 15 residues. CDR3: CASRNAGGRVYEQYF. In nucleotides, the CDR3 is TGTGCCAGCAGAAACGCCGGCGGGAGGGTCTACGAGCAGTACTTC.

This rearrangement joins TRBV14 to TRBJ1-1; D is unresolved. CDR3 length: 14 residues. The V and J ends lost 2 bases and 1 base respectively, with 8 bases between them. CDR1 SGHDN and CDR2 FVKESK come from the germline V gene. In DNA, the CDR3 is TGTGCCAGCAGCCAACAACCGGGGAACACTGAAGCTTTCTTT. This encodes CASSQQPGNTEAFF. Drawing the rest from reference TRBV14 and TRBJ1-1, the complete variable domain is EAGVTQFPSHSVIEKGQTVTLRCDPISGHDNLYWYRRVMGKEIKFLLHFVKESKQDESGMPNNRFLAERTGGTYSTLKVQPAELEDSGVYFCASSQQPGNTEAFFGQGTRLTVV.

This clone showed up just once. The chain employs TRBV15 and TRBJ2-1; TRBD2 is a possible D gene (6 bases). The CDR3 length is 16 residues. Deletions cut 1 base from V and 0 bases from J, with 10 bases between. Germline CDR1 reads LNHNV; CDR2 reads YYDKDF (reference sequence). This chain's CDR3 is CATSRGGGNSYNEQFF. The CDR3 coding sequence is TGTGCCACCAGCAGAGGGGGCGGGAACTCCTACAATGAGCAGTTCTTC.

This sequence joins TRBV5-1 and TRBJ2-7; no clear D gene. Germline CDR1 reads SGHRS; CDR2 reads YFSETQ. V was clipped by 2 bases and J by 1 base, with 10 bases between them. This CDR3 contains 14 residues. The CDR3: CASSLRADSYEQYF. CDR3 nucleotides: TGCGCCAGCAGCTTACGGGCAGATTCCTACGAGCAGTACTTC.

V and J are TRBV29-1 and TRBJ2-4; weak D call: TRBD1 (8 bases). The CDR3 is made up of 14 amino acids. V lost 2 bases, J lost 9 bases, and 17 bases lay in between. The germline gives CDR1 SQVTM, CDR2 ANQGSEA. CDR3 amino acids: CSVERTGRGSIQYF. CDR3 DNA: TGCAGCGTTGAAAGGACAGGGCGGGGGAGCATTCAGTACTTC.

This clone has more than one count but fewer than ten. V gene TRBV7-2 combines with J gene TRBJ2-7; D is possibly TRBD2 (6 bases). The length of the CDR3 is 14 residues. V lost 3 bases and J 3 bases, leaving 12 bases between the germline ends. The V gene's germline CDR1 is SGHTA and CDR2 FQGNSA. The CDR3 nucleotides read TGTGCCAGCAGCTTGGCGGGGAGGAGCTACGAGCAGTACTTC. This gives the protein CASSLAGRSYEQYF.

The chain combines TRBV11-2 with TRBJ2-5, with D possibly being TRBD2 (5 bases). With 0 bases removed from V and 12 bases from J, the gap between germline ends came to 11 bases. The CDR3 extends over 12 amino acids. Germline V gene lookup returns CDR1 SGHAT and CDR2 FQNNGV. The CDR3 region is CASSLDPSSKYF. Written as DNA, the CDR3 is TGTGCCAGCAGCTTAGATCCTAGCTCTAAGTACTTC.

Remarks on this clone: Other DNA sequences in this specimen translate into the identical CDR3. The chain carries TRBV10-3 and TRBJ1-4; weak D call: TRBD1 (6 bases). The germline CDR1 and CDR2 sequences are ENHRY and SYGVKD. There are 14 residues in the CDR3. Trimming left V 6 bases short and J 1 base short, with 9 bases between. The chain's CDR3 is CAIRKDRTNEKLFF. DNA for the CDR3: TGTGCCATCAGAAAGGACAGAACTAATGAAAAACTGTTTTTT.

This clone has a single count. The chain links TRBV4-3 to TRBJ1-1; maybe TRBD1 (5 bases). Germline V gene lookup returns CDR1 LGHNA and CDR2 YSLEER. Trimming shortened V by 4 bases and J by 4 bases, and 13 bases separated the two germline ends. The CDR3 is 14 residues long. The CDR3 region has the DNA TGCGCCAGCAGCCGGGGCCGGGGGGGCACTGAAGCTTTCTTT. Protein product: CASSRGRGGTEAFF.

V and J are TRBV5-4 and TRBJ1-2, with D tentatively TRBD1 (6 bases). Germline CDR1 reads SGHNT; CDR2 reads YYREEE (reference sequence). Between the trimmed V and J ends, which lost 4 bases and 2 bases, there was a span of 15 bases. The CDR3 covers 15 residues. In nucleotides, the CDR3 is TGTGCCAGCAGCCTCGCACAGGGTGTAAACTATGGCTACACCTTC. Translated, it gives CASSLAQGVNYGYTF.

CDR3 protein: CASSRSSQARNEQFF. The CDR3 region has the DNA TGTGCCAGTAGTCGAAGTTCACAGGCTCGCAATGAGCAGTTCTTC. This rearrangement joins TRBV19 to TRBJ2-1, with D possibly matching TRBD1 (5 bases). V was pared by 5 bases and J by 6 bases, with 17 bases between. In germline, CDR1 is LNHDA, CDR2 SQIVND (reference sequence). The length of the CDR3 is 15 residues.

The chain uses TRBV7-2 and TRBJ2-7, with D hard to call. CDR3 length equals 11 residues. The germline V gene encodes CDR1 SGHTA and CDR2 FQGNSA. V shed 5 bases and J shed 3 bases, with 5 bases lying between them. The CDR3: CASSVLYEQYF. CDR3 bases: TGTGCCAGCAGCGTACTCTACGAGCAGTACTTC. The full variable domain, with the rest looked up from reference TRBV7-2 and TRBJ2-7, is GAGVSQSPSNKVTEKGKDVELRCDPISGHTALYWYRQSLGQGLEFLIYFQGNSAPDKSGLPSDRFSAERTGGSVSTLTIQRTQQEDSAVYLCASSVLYEQYFGPGTRLTVT.

The rearrangement joins TRBV2 to TRBJ2-2; 9 bases map to TRBD2. V shed 0 bases, J shed 0 bases, and the junction held 2 bases outside the gene matches. The CDR3 has 17 residues. CDR1 is SNHLY and CDR2 is FYNNEI in the germline V gene. Written as DNA, the CDR3 is TGTGCCAGCAGTGAAGCGCGCGGGAGGGCGAACACCGGGGAGCTGTTTTTT. Amino acid sequence: CASSEARGRANTGELFF.

The chain carries TRBV7-2 and TRBJ2-5, with 11 positions matching TRBD2. After removal of 2 bases from V and 1 base from J, the junction contained 3 bases not matched to a gene. CDR1 SGHTA and CDR2 FQGNSA come from the germline V gene. The CDR3 sequence is 16 residues long. CDR3 in amino acids: CASSLLAGGTQETQYF. DNA for the CDR3: TGTGCCAGCAGCTTATTAGCGGGAGGGACCCAAGAGACCCAGTACTTC.

The rearrangement uses TRBV27 and TRBJ2-6; 10 bases are a match to TRBD1. V shed 5 bases and J 4 bases; nucleotides not matched to a gene: 14. This CDR3 spans 19 amino acids. Germline V CDR1 and CDR2: MNHEY, SMNVEV (reference sequence). For the CDR3, the DNA is TGTGCCAGCAGTCGGGCCTCGACAGGGGGCGTATCGGGGGCCAACGTCCTGACTTTC. Translated, it gives CASSRASTGGVSGANVLTF. Drawing the rest from reference TRBV27 and TRBJ2-6, the complete variable domain is EAQVTQNPRYLITVTGKKLTVTCSQNMNHEYMSWYRQDPGLGLRQIYYSMNVEVTDKGDVPEGYKVSRKEKRNFPLILESPSPNQTSLYFCASSRASTGGVSGANVLTFGAGSRLTVL.

The rearrangement joins TRBV6-4 to TRBJ2-7, with no clear D. Deletions cut 3 bases from V and 2 bases from J, with 5 bases between. The CDR3 is 12 residues long. The germline gives CDR1 MRHNA, CDR2 SNTAGT. Written as DNA, the CDR3 is TGTGCCAGCAGTGATCGTGCCTACGAGCAGTACTTC. Its protein product is CASSDRAYEQYF.

The chain combines TRBV7-2 with TRBJ2-7; D assignment may be TRBD1 or TRBD2 (5 bases each). Germline assignment: CDR1 SGHTA and CDR2 FQGNSA. Trimming cost V 5 bases and J 3 bases, with 14 bases left between them. This CDR3 has 14 residues. The CDR3 sequence: CASSKGTANYEQYF. As DNA, the CDR3 is TGTGCCAGCAGCAAAGGGACGGCTAACTACGAGCAGTACTTC. Complete variable domain (other parts from reference TRBV7-2 and TRBJ2-7): GAGVSQSPSNKVTEKGKDVELRCDPISGHTALYWYRQSLGQGLEFLIYFQGNSAPDKSGLPSDRFSAERTGGSVSTLTIQRTQQEDSAVYLCASSKGTANYEQYFGPGTRLTVT.

In DNA form, the CDR3 reads TGTGCCAGCTCACCACAGGGACAGGGGGTCGGGGCCAACGTCCTGACTTTC. Protein product: CASSPQGQGVGANVLTF. The chain carries TRBV18 and TRBJ2-6, with TRBD1 identical over 11 bases. The CDR3 covers 17 residues. Germline loops: CDR1 KGHSH, CDR2 LQKENI. The trim removed 1 base at V and 4 bases at J, leaving 3 bases unmatched.

The chain uses TRBV15 and TRBJ2-7; D is uncertain. Germline V gene lookup returns CDR1 LNHNV and CDR2 YYDKDF (reference sequence). The CDR3 contains 15 residues. The ends were cut back, 1 base at V and 4 bases at J, with 14 bases in the middle. The CDR3 DNA is TGTGCCACCAGCAGAGTAGGAGCAGGATCATACGAGCAGTACTTC. Translating it yields CATSRVGAGSYEQYF.

This clone has a single count. DNA of the CDR3: TGTGCCAGCAGTTCTGGCCCGGACGGGGGTCCCTACAATGAGCAGTTCTTC. Protein product: CASSSGPDGGPYNEQFF. V is TRBV27 and J is TRBJ2-1; TRBD2 might be the D (6 bases). Germline V CDR1 and CDR2: MNHEY, SMNVEV (reference sequence). Between the trimmed V and J ends, which lost 4 bases and 2 bases, there was a span of 18 bases. The CDR3 covers 17 residues.

This clone has at least ten counts. V and J are TRBV27 and TRBJ2-7, with D unresolved. The germline V gene encodes CDR1 MNHEY and CDR2 SMNVEV (reference sequence). Trimming removed 0 bases from V and 0 bases from J, with 9 bases in between. The CDR3 is made up of 15 amino acids. Here the CDR3 DNA reads TGTGCCAGCAGTTTATCAGGAGATAGCTCCTACGAGCAGTACTTC. Its translation: CASSLSGDSSYEQYF.

The V and J genes are TRBV28 and TRBJ1-5, with no clear D. CDR1 and CDR2 (germline): MDHEN, SYDVKM. Trimming stripped 5 bases from V and 8 bases from J, with 13 bases between. The CDR3 consists of 13 residues. CDR3 bases: TGTGCCAGCAGTCCCCAACGGGGTAAGCCCCAGCATTTT. It specifies CASSPQRGKPQHF. Complete variable domain (other parts from reference TRBV28 and TRBJ1-5): DVKVTQSSRYLVKRTGEKVFLECVQDMDHENMFWYRQDPGLGLRLIYFSYDVKMKEKGDIPEGYSVSREKKERFSLILESASTNQTSMYLCASSPQRGKPQHFGDGTRLSIL.

This rearrangement joins TRBV7-2 to TRBJ2-7, with TRBD2 matching over 9 bases. This CDR3 region has 16 residues. Per the germline V gene, CDR1 is SGHTA and CDR2 is FQGNSA. The V and J ends lost 2 bases and 0 bases, in that order; junction bases with no gene match: 5. The CDR3 loop is CASSLNERGDSYEQYF. CDR3 sequence (DNA): TGTGCCAGCAGCTTAAACGAGCGGGGGGACTCCTACGAGCAGTACTTC.

The chain carries TRBV4-1 and TRBJ1-1, with D maybe TRBD1 (6 bases). V dropped 1 base and J dropped 4 bases, with 16 bases sitting between them. CDR3 length equals 16 residues. Germline values: CDR1 MGHRA, CDR2 YSYEKL. The CDR3 DNA sequence: TGCGCCAGCAGCCAAGCCCCGGGGGGCGGGGGCACTGAAGCTTTCTTT. Its protein is CASSQAPGGGGTEAFF.

This clone was seen once. The rearrangement uses TRBV5-6 and TRBJ2-7; TRBD1 aligns across 9 bases. The CDR3 loop spans 15 amino acids. Germline V gives CDR1 SGHDT, CDR2 YYEEEE. V lost 5 bases and J lost 2; bases outside the gene matches: 8. CDR3 sequence: CASRRRDRATYEQYF. DNA of the CDR3: TGTGCCAGCAGACGCCGGGACAGGGCAACCTACGAGCAGTACTTC.